Sequencing of this T cell receptor (beta chain) was carried out in a study of CD8+CD57+ T cells in acquired aplastic anemia. General study results and limits: Patients and controls had CD8+ Simpson's diversity values that were not significantly distinct.

The V end was cut by 5 bases, the J end by 7 bases, with 20 bases between. The germline V gene has CDR1 LNHDA and CDR2 SQIVND (reference sequence). This CDR3 is built from 15 residues. Patients who underwent sequencing had shown CD8+CD57+ cell expansion by flow cytometry. Using genomic DNA as the template, TCR beta VDJ and CDR3 profiling was carried out. TCRdb reprocessed the reads with MiXCR, giving one entry per CDR3 protein. The sample holds 200,000 to 250,000 distinct CDR3 sequences, around 50% seen once. This clonotype was counted many times. The target antigen is unknown. The rearrangement links TRBV19 to TRBJ2-5; the D is unclear. The sequence was obtained from a human donor with aplastic anemia. The material sequenced was sorted CD4+, CD8+, or CD8+CD57+ T cells (not recorded which) from PBMCs. CDR3 nucleotide sequence: TGTGCCAGTAGTCCCAACGACATCTCCTTGGGGACCCAGTACTTC. Translation: CASSPNDISLGTQYF.